The entry below describes one T cell receptor (beta chain). This entry is derived from a study of cytomegalovirus exposure and HLA in healthy donors. PCR involved 60 Vbeta and 13 Jbeta primers. Produced via immunoSEQ multiplex PCR; TCRdb's table is partial and in-frame only. The table includes 100,000 to 150,000 clones, 74% detected once. The sequencing sample was made of PBMCs. This clonotype was obtained from a man aged 35 to 55 in good health and CMV-seropositive.

The CDR3 here is CASSATGKQFF. Written as DNA, the CDR3 is TGTGCCAGCAGTGCGACAGGGAAGCAGTTCTTC. The chain couples TRBV6-6 to TRBJ2-1, with 7 bases fitting TRBD1. The germline gives CDR1 MNHNY, CDR2 SVGAGI (reference sequence). This CDR3 spans 11 amino acids. V shed 5 bases and J 11 bases; nucleotides not matched to a gene: 3.